This TCR beta chain was retrieved from a study of blood T cells in healthy people across ages (dated by TCRdb to the mid-2010s). In the study overall: Template switching captured roughly one uniquely barcoded TCR beta cDNA molecule per two T cells in model experiments. The study measured age-related changes in TCR beta repertoire diversity using deep sequencing normalized with unique cDNA molecular identifiers. The donors were divided into four age groups: young (average about 15 years), middle-aged (approximately 39), aged (approximately 62) and long-lived (82). The study analyzed two additional independent replicas of 1 million unique cDNA reads from the same blood draw for two donors, one aged 18 to 30 and one aged 80 or older. Results and caveats for the whole study, not just this receptor: A strong correlation was found between observed TCR beta diversity and the percentage of naive T cells measured by flow cytometry. Observed TCR beta diversity per million T cells fell roughly linearly with age, and a significant reduction was already apparent by age roughly 40. Compared with the aged group, the long-lived group had more naive CD4+ T cells, fewer expanded clones and increased TCR diversity, a pattern suggesting age selection. Estimates of total diversity based on one million sequenced T cells were regarded as lower bounds and as underestimates. Because profiling used bulk unsorted PBMCs, naive and antigen-experienced compartments could not be compared conclusively. Donor CMV infection status was unknown, potentially confounding age-related changes in expanded clonotypes.

The library was prepared using 5' RACE. TCRdb shows the sequencer as Illumina HiSeq 2500. A second roughly 6 to 12 cycle PCR used a sample-barcoded 5' primer and a J-beta primer mix. A template-switch 5' adaptor carrying 12 random nucleotides introduced a unique molecular identifier onto each TCR beta cDNA molecule. At least 2.5 million CDR3-containing paired-end reads were obtained from each sample. First-strand cDNA was synthesized from all RNA with the Mint cDNA synthesis kit, primed by a TRBC-specific oligonucleotide. Following uracil-DNA glycosylase treatment, a first 18-cycle PCR with universal primers M1SS and BC2_uni_R was performed on all cDNA. Processing in the source paper ran as follows. Normalization of each sample was performed by random selection of 1 million high-quality reads, each carrying a distinct molecular identifier. Reads with shared molecular identifiers were discarded instead of being binned into consensus sequences. MiTCR, set to a Q25 quality threshold and the strictest error-elimination algorithm, was used for CDR3 identification, clonotype clustering and error correction. A nonparametric unseen species model with Euler transformation was used to estimate a lower bound on total TCR beta diversity. Clones were called with MiXCR by TCRdb after fastp trimmed the public reads at Q25, and only in-frame beta chains were retained. Every CDR3 protein is listed once, alongside the most common genes and DNA of its rows. These V and J calls rely on TCRdb rather than the paper's analysis. The sample table records roughly 1,100,000 distinct CDR3 sequences; under 30% of these occur just once. The top ten clones comprise 0.65% to 0.75% of the sample.

This clonotype came up a few times. Its target antigen remains unknown. No base quality values were provided; no much bigger clone lies one nucleotide off. Based on the germline V gene, the CDR1 and CDR2 sequences are SGDLS and YYNGEE. V is pared back by 0 bases and J by 3 bases, with 13 bases lying between the germline termini. The CDR3, from cysteine to phenylalanine, totals 15 residues. Kept here is only the CDR3 DNA, which spans 45 bases and is read in frame from base 1. The donors were roughly 40 Caucasian individuals from Russia, aged roughly 6 to 100 years, who were systemically healthy. Around 9.8 milliliters of peripheral blood were collected from each donor into EDTA-treated Vacutainer tubes. Ficoll-Paque density-gradient centrifugation was used to isolate PBMCs, with at least 6 million obtained per sample. Total RNA was extracted from PBMCs with Trizol reagent, with at least 5.5 micrograms obtained per sample. For every donor, flow cytometry on a PBMC aliquot measured the percentage of naive CD45RAhigh/CD27high T cells.

These data were also filed under a second study, of T cells of mothers and their children. As the second paper documents: Nine systemically healthy Caucasian individuals, comprising three mothers and their six children, were included as donors. cDNA synthesis used all of the extracted RNA, with 1.5 ug of RNA in each 15 ul reaction. In the second PCR, sample barcodes and 2-4 random nucleotides were introduced via the M1S primer. Over 9 million TCR beta CDR3 reads came from each mother, compared with some 3.1 million reads from each child. In both related and unrelated pairs, thymic selection shapes the output of TCR recombination in a similar way, with inherited differences having only a minor effect. Related mother-child pairs always showed normalized repertoire overlap that was slightly higher than in unrelated mother-child pairs, though the difference was never significant. No persistent microchimeric T cell clones were found, with a detection sensitivity of approximately 100 clones per million clonotypes. To look for features that set related mother-child pairs apart from unrelated individuals, the researchers ran deep NGS to compare the TCR beta repertoires of mothers and children. On average, the children were roughly 10 +/- 4 years old, while the mothers were about 40 +/- 4 years old. Libraries were sequenced on Illumina HiSeq 2000 with 100+100 nt paired-end reads after adapter ligation with NEBNext reagents. To avoid cross-contamination, the mother libraries and the child libraries were prepared a month apart and sequenced in separate runs. Between roughly 500,000 and 2,300,000 distinct TCR beta clonotypes were identified per donor. Naive TCR beta clonotypes were estimated from low-frequency clonotypes matched to each donor's FACS-determined naive share, without sorting.

The specimen sequenced was blood. The sequence links TRBV9 to TRBJ2-7; the D gene is possibly TRBD2, with 5 bases matching. This sequence was found in a girl aged 2 to 9 in good health. In nucleotides, the sequence is TGTGCCAGCAGCGTAGTCGAGGGAATCGGCTACGAGCAGTACTTC. This codes for CASSVVEGIGYEQYF.